This T cell receptor (beta chain) was documented in a study of cytomegalovirus exposure and HLA in healthy donors. Overall study results and limits: Subsequent analysis of the 100 to 150 validation repertoires found a tendency for first-cohort TCR clusters to co-occur. The study flagged around 160 TCR beta chains as cytomegalovirus-associated. Reports described diagnosis of cytomegalovirus status by the classifier as highly specific and sensitive. For most TCR sequences rarity was the rule, although some public TCRs occurred in many donors.

Assay used: immunoSEQ multiplex PCR; TCRdb lists only in-frame clones, some missing. This table holds about 140,000 clones, 84% found once. A note on this clone: Its target is unknown.

The source material was PBMCs. This sequence originates from a woman aged 25 to 39 in good health and CMV-seronegative.

CDR3 in amino acids: CAVIKTGSNTEAFF. The CDR3 nucleotides are TGTGCCGTAATTAAGACAGGGTCTAACACTGAAGCTTTCTTT. This chain connects TRBV7-9 to TRBJ1-1; 7 nucleotides match TRBD1. Germline lookup yields CDR1 SEHNR and CDR2 FQNEAQ (reference sequence). The CDR3 sequence is 14 residues long. The ends lost 11 bases at V and 2 bases at J; junction bases unmatched: 11.